Presented here are 29 T cell receptor beta chains from one specimen sequenced in a study of identical twins. TCRdb independently ran MiXCR on the 5' RACE reads; one entry per CDR3 protein. The sample carries about 890,000 distinct CDR3 sequences, 9% to 15% recorded once. The same sample was also studied in work on yellow fever vaccine responses in identical twins.

Sequenced: PBMCs. These receptors were obtained from a woman aged 18-29 years in good health.

This clonotype was counted between two and nine times. The chain joins TRBV6-5 to TRBJ2-3; D is unresolved. Germline loops: CDR1 MNHEY, CDR2 SVGAGI. The CDR3 consists of 17 residues. V dropped 2 bases and J dropped 2 bases, with 17 bases sitting between them. CDR3: CASSYDPNSRTTDTQYF. The CDR3 nucleotides read TGTGCCAGCAGTTACGATCCTAATAGCCGAACCACAGATACGCAGTATTTT.

The J gene is TRBJ2-6, the V gene TRBV27; D not resolved. V was cut by 6 bases and J by 0 bases, with 15 bases left in between. Germline V gene data show CDR1 as MNHEY and CDR2 as SMNVEV (reference sequence). The CDR3 is 17 amino acids. CDR3 coding DNA: TGTGCCAGCAGCTTAGGGCCCGGACCCTCTGGGGCCAACGTCCTGACTTTC. Its translation: CASSLGPGPSGANVLTF.

V usage is TRBV11-2 and J usage is TRBJ2-5; 10 bases map to TRBD1. V was pared by 5 bases and J by 6 bases, with 9 bases of the junction left unmatched. The CDR3 contains 15 residues. Germline loops: CDR1 SGHAT, CDR2 FQNNGV. CDR3 DNA sequence: TGTGCCAGCAGCCAAACTCGGGACAGGGGAAAGACCCAGTACTTC. It encodes CASSQTRDRGKTQYF.

This clonotype showed up many times. The gene calls are TRBV6-5 and TRBJ2-6; possibly TRBD1 or TRBD2 for D (5 bases each). V lost 4 bases to trimming and J lost 1 base, with 20 bases between them. CDR1 and CDR2 (germline): MNHEY, SVGAGI. This CDR3 is 19 amino acids long. CDR3 protein: CASSFFRGVGGSGANVLTF. As DNA, the CDR3 is TGTGCCAGCAGTTTCTTTAGAGGGGTAGGAGGATCTGGGGCCAACGTCCTGACTTTC.

This clonotype was recorded a few times. The chain carries TRBV28 and TRBJ1-2; no definite D call. Germline loops: CDR1 MDHEN, CDR2 SYDVKM. The V and J ends lost 6 bases and 0 bases respectively, with 17 bases between them. The CDR3 covers 16 residues. As DNA, the CDR3 is TGTGCCAGCAGGACCTTACAGCGAGAGACTAACTATGGCTACACCTTC. Amino acids: CASRTLQRETNYGYTF.

Of note for this clonotype: A read error may account for a junction end that differs from germline. This rearrangement joins TRBV20-1 to TRBJ2-5; 11 bases map to TRBD2. Germline V gene lookup returns CDR1 DFQATT and CDR2 SNEGSKA (reference sequence). The CDR3 runs to 15 residues. Here the CDR3 DNA reads TGCAGTGCTCTTCTAGCGGGGGGATACCAAGAGAGCCAGTACTTC. Residues: CSALLAGGYQESQYF.

V is TRBV12-5 and J is TRBJ2-1, with TRBD2 identical over 8 bases. The germline gives CDR1 LGHNT, CDR2 FRNRAP. V lost 0 bases to trimming and J lost 5 bases; unmatched junction nucleotides: 6. The CDR3 is 16 amino acids. This CDR3 reads CASGLVLSGVNNEQFF. Here the CDR3 DNA reads TGTGCTAGTGGTTTGGTACTTAGCGGGGTAAACAATGAGCAGTTCTTC.

There are many counts of this clonotype. The chain links TRBV29-1 to TRBJ1-1; no clear D. Trimming pared 7 bases from V and 3 bases from J, leaving 15 bases between. This CDR3 contains 13 residues. CDR1 SQVTM and CDR2 ANQGSEA come from the germline V gene. The DNA for the CDR3 is TGCAGCGCTGGGCGGGAATGGGACACTGAAGCTTTCTTT. This codes for CSAGREWDTEAFF.

Only a few counts were recorded for this clonotype. This chain joins TRBV25-1 and TRBJ1-2, with unresolved D. There are 16 residues in the CDR3. V shed 4 bases and J shed 4 bases, with 19 bases lying between them. Germline V gives CDR1 MGHDK, CDR2 SYGVNS. This CDR3 reads CASSASTGRAPYGYTF. CDR3 DNA: TGTGCCAGCAGTGCATCCACCGGTCGGGCCCCCTATGGCTACACCTTC.

This clonotype was seen at least ten times. Possible read error: a much larger clone is one base away. This chain connects TRBV3-1 to TRBJ2-2, with D possibly TRBD1 on 7 matching bases. Germline V gene sequence: CDR1 LGHDT, CDR2 YNNKEL (reference sequence). The CDR3 has 15 amino acids. V lost 4 bases and J lost 0, with 9 bases in between. The CDR3 DNA sequence: TGTGCCAGCAGCCGCGGGACAGCGAACACCGGGGAGCTGTTTTTT. It specifies CASSRGTANTGELFF.

This clonotype came up a few times. The rearrangement links TRBV4-1 to TRBJ2-3, with TRBD2 matching 9 bases. The CDR3 covers 15 residues. CDR1 and CDR2 (germline): MGHRA, YSYEKL. Unmatched junction bases numbered 7, after V lost 4 bases and J lost 5 bases. The CDR3 DNA is TGCGCCAGCAGCCCCTCCAGCGGGAGGTTAGATACGCAGTATTTT. Its protein is CASSPSSGRLDTQYF.

The chain joins TRBV11-2 to TRBJ2-1; D remains ambiguous. CDR1 is SGHAT, CDR2 FQNNGV, per germline. This CDR3 spans 13 amino acids. V was cut by 0 bases and J by 9 bases, with 9 bases left in between. CDR3 residues: CASSLDQAAEQFF. CDR3 sequence (DNA): TGTGCCAGCAGCTTAGATCAGGCGGCTGAGCAGTTCTTC.

This clonotype was recorded a few times. The CDR3 here is CASSPGSGGLAVQETQYF. CDR3 nucleotides: TGTGCCAGCAGCCCAGGTTCGGGGGGACTAGCGGTTCAAGAGACCCAGTACTTC. V usage is TRBV11-2 and J usage is TRBJ2-5, with TRBD2 matching over 11 bases. Germline CDR1 reads SGHAT; CDR2 reads FQNNGV. This CDR3 region has 18 residues. The trim removed 5 bases at V and 2 bases at J, leaving 13 bases unmatched.

This clonotype was seen more than once but under ten times. The rearrangement links TRBV24-1 to TRBJ2-1; D is perhaps TRBD2 (5 bases). In germline, CDR1 is KGHDR, CDR2 SFDVKD. The V and J ends lost 7 bases and 3 bases respectively, with 24 bases between them. The CDR3 sequence is 18 residues long. The chain's CDR3 is CATSPSPGIAPNYNEQFF. The DNA for the CDR3 is TGTGCCACCAGCCCGTCCCCCGGAATAGCGCCCAACTACAATGAGCAGTTCTTC.

The chain employs TRBV12-3 or TRBV12-4 and TRBJ2-5, with TRBD2 identical over 12 bases. V shed 7 bases, J shed 5 bases, and the junction held 11 bases outside the gene matches. CDR3 length equals 16 residues. The CDR3 loop is CASTQTSGGFGETQYF. DNA of the CDR3: TGTGCCAGCACCCAGACTAGCGGGGGCTTCGGTGAGACCCAGTACTTC.

The V and J genes are TRBV14 and TRBJ1-2; D not resolved. The CDR3 runs to 13 residues. Germline CDR1 SGHDN, CDR2 FVKESK. Trimming pared 1 base from V and 10 bases from J, leaving 13 bases between. CDR3 DNA sequence: TGTGCCAGCAGCCAAGCGGGAACAATCCCCTACACCTTC. Protein: CASSQAGTIPYTF.

This chain uses TRBV20-1 with TRBJ2-5, with TRBD2 matching over 10 bases. Germline CDR1 reads DFQATT; CDR2 reads SNEGSKA (reference sequence). V shed 0 bases, J shed 4 bases, and the junction held 14 bases outside the gene matches. The CDR3 consists of 18 residues. CDR3 sequence (DNA): TGCAGTGCTAGAGATGAGGAGACTAGCGGGTTAAGCGGAGAGACCCAGTACTTC. It specifies CSARDEETSGLSGETQYF.

The J gene is TRBJ2-1, the V gene TRBV6-2 or TRBV6-3; D gene uncertain. The CDR3 is made up of 16 amino acids. V dropped 5 bases and J dropped 0 bases, with 14 bases sitting between them. Germline CDR1 and CDR2: MNHEY and SVGEGT. The CDR3 bases are TGTGCCAGCAGTACTATCCAGCCACTCTCCTACAATGAGCAGTTCTTC. It specifies CASSTIQPLSYNEQFF.

This clonotype has a handful of counts. The V and J genes are TRBV20-1 and TRBJ2-3, with 9 bases identical to TRBD1. Trimming at V came to 6 bases and at J to 4 bases, leaving 11 bases not matched to a gene. Germline-derived CDR1 and CDR2 are DFQATT and SNEGSKA (reference sequence). This CDR3 region has 15 residues. CDR3 DNA sequence: TGCAGTGCCTTGTCGGGACAGGGACTCCCAGATACGCAGTATTTT. Residues: CSALSGQGLPDTQYF.

This clonotype was counted between two and nine times. The chain uses TRBV3-1 and TRBJ2-5, with a possible D match to TRBD1 (5 bases). The CDR3 has 15 residues. Germline V gene sequence: CDR1 LGHDT, CDR2 YNNKEL (reference sequence). The ends were cut back, 1 base at V and 1 base at J, with 10 bases in the middle. DNA of the CDR3: TGTGCCAGCAGCCAAGCTGGAAGGGGCCAAGAGACCCAGTACTTC. Amino acid sequence: CASSQAGRGQETQYF.

Details on this clonotype: It may be a read error: a sequence one base away is much more abundant. In DNA, the CDR3 is TGTGCCAGCAGCTTAACGGGAGGCGGGGAGCTGTGTTTT. As protein: CASSLTGGGELCF. The rearrangement links TRBV7-2 to TRBJ2-2; 7 nucleotides match TRBD2. Germline V gene data show CDR1 as SGHTA and CDR2 as FQGNSA. The CDR3 is 13 residues long.

This clonotype came up a few times. CDR3 DNA: TGTGCCAGTAGAGGGGGACAGGGAACGACCTACGAGCAGTACTTC. Translating it yields CASRGGQGTTYEQYF. V and J are TRBV19 and TRBJ2-7; TRBD1 matches 9 bases. V lost 6 bases and J lost 2; bases outside the gene matches: 8. The CDR3 has 15 amino acids. Germline CDR1 LNHDA, CDR2 SQIVND (reference sequence).

The chain joins TRBV9 to TRBJ2-1, with 10 nucleotides matching TRBD2. The V gene's germline CDR1 is SGDLS and CDR2 YYNGEE. The CDR3 has 18 amino acids. V shed 3 bases and J 10 bases; nucleotides not matched to a gene: 19. Here the CDR3 reads CASSAQTSSGRGLWEQFF. CDR3 coding DNA: TGTGCCAGCAGCGCTCAAACCTCAAGCGGGAGGGGGCTTTGGGAGCAGTTCTTC.

This rearrangement joins TRBV6-5 to TRBJ1-2, with D possibly matching TRBD1 (5 bases). Germline CDR1 and CDR2: MNHEY and SVGAGI. The CDR3 runs 14 residues. The germline V and J ends were trimmed by 2 bases and 4 bases, with 11 bases remaining between them. The CDR3 DNA is TGTGCCAGCAGTTACGGCAGGGCCAGCTATGGCTACACCTTC. Its protein product is CASSYGRASYGYTF.

The CDR3 DNA sequence: TGTGCCAGCAGTCGAAACCTCGGGACCACAGATACGCAGTATTTT. This sequence encodes CASSRNLGTTDTQYF. J is TRBJ2-3 and V is TRBV3-1; D is tentatively TRBD1 or TRBD2 (5 bases each). V lost 6 bases, J lost 2 bases, and 15 bases lay in between. Per germline, CDR1 LGHDT and CDR2 YNNKEL (reference sequence). The CDR3 contains 15 residues.

The chain employs TRBV9 and TRBJ2-7, with 8 bases lining up with TRBD2. This CDR3 contains 11 residues. Germline lookup yields CDR1 SGDLS and CDR2 YYNGEE. Here the CDR3 DNA reads TGTGCCAGCAATTTGCCGGGGGGGCGAGAAGTC. This sequence encodes CASNLPGGREV.

This clonotype was detected only a few times. This chain connects TRBV9 to TRBJ2-2, with 7 nucleotides matching TRBD2. The CDR3 loop spans 16 amino acids. In germline, CDR1 is SGDLS, CDR2 YYNGEE. The ends lost 0 bases at V and 2 bases at J; junction bases unmatched: 4. Here the CDR3 DNA reads TGTGCCAGCAGCGTAGGGTCTAGCGGCAACACCGGGGAGCTGTTTTTT. As protein: CASSVGSSGNTGELFF.

V and J are TRBV5-6 and TRBJ2-1; 8 bases map to TRBD1. The V gene's germline CDR1 is SGHDT and CDR2 YYEEEE. J was trimmed by 7 bases and V by 4 bases; bases with no gene match: 10. The CDR3 runs 15 residues. In nucleotides, the CDR3 is TGTGCCAGCAGCCTAAGGACAGGGCAGGTGAATGAGCAGTTCTTC. Protein product: CASSLRTGQVNEQFF.

This clonotype was seen a handful of times. The V call is TRBV28, the J call TRBJ2-3; perhaps TRBD1 as D (6 bases). CDR1 is MDHEN and CDR2 is SYDVKM in the germline V gene. Between the trimmed V and J ends, which lost 7 bases and 5 bases, there was a span of 10 bases. This CDR3 has 12 amino acids. The CDR3 region has the DNA TGTGCCAGCAAGGTGGGACAAGATACGCAGTATTTT. This codes for CASKVGQDTQYF.